This T cell receptor (beta chain) was captured by sequencing in a study of cytomegalovirus exposure and HLA in healthy donors. Study overall: Most genotyped donors, about 81% of about 430, had Caucasian-associated genetic ancestry. Study results and limitations: Sequencing likely generated an artifact that appeared as a cluster of highly shared sequence variants. Available immune exposure information was restricted to CMV serostatus only.

The CDR3 contains 16 residues. The germline CDR1 and CDR2 sequences are SGHAT and FQNNGV. The ends were cut back, 1 base at V and 5 bases at J, with 17 bases in the middle. Comment on this clone: The antigen is undetermined.

PCR used 60 Vbeta primers and 13 Jbeta primers. Generated by immunoSEQ multiplex PCR, the TCRdb table keeps only in-frame clones and is missing some. The sample has 98,000 or so clones, 60% to 85% seen once. The rearrangement links TRBV11-2 to TRBJ2-5; D is perhaps TRBD2 (6 bases). Sequencing was done on a sample of PBMCs. This receptor was identified in a woman in her late teens or twenties in good health and CMV-seropositive. The CDR3 DNA follows: TGTGCCAGCAGCTTAGGGACTACCCCTTCCCGGGAGACCCAGTACTTC. Its protein is CASSLGTTPSRETQYF.